The sequence of this TCR beta chain was determined in a study of OX40 agonist ivuxolimab in advanced cancers. Context from the whole study: The costimulatory receptor OX40 (CD134) was targeted by ivuxolimab, a fully human IgG2 agonistic monoclonal antibody. Intravenous ivuxolimab was administered to patients every 2 weeks at six dose levels: 0.01, 0.1, 0.3, 1.5, 3 and 10 mg/kg. Of the 52 patients in dose escalation, some 20 had hepatocellular carcinoma, some 15 had melanoma, 9 had renal cell carcinoma and 9 had head and neck cancer. The dose-escalation cohort was approximately 83% male with a mean age of about 60 years, ranging from roughly 20 to 80. Prior anti-PD-1, anti-PD-L1 or anti-CTLA-4 therapy was permitted, and checkpoint inhibitors had been received by about 36% of dose-escalation patients. Partial responses occurred in three dose-escalation patients, of whom one had hepatocellular carcinoma and two had cutaneous melanoma. The point of sequencing TCRbeta in the periphery was to test whether ivuxolimab changed TCR sequence diversity and drove clonal T-cell expansion. The paper describes the monotherapy dose-escalation part (N ≈ 52 patients) of the phase I trial of ivuxolimab.

Reading from cysteine to phenylalanine, the CDR3 counts 13 amino acids. The DNA shown is the 39-base CDR3, in frame from base 1. Between the V and J ends, shortened by 0 bases and 1 base respectively, the junction contains 4 bases. Based on the germline V gene (reference sequence), the CDR1 and CDR2 sequences are SGHKS and YYEKEE. Patients with a history of autoimmune disease or receiving systemic immunosuppression were excluded from the trial. Peripheral blood for TCR sequencing was collected from all dose cohorts at baseline, on cycle 4 day 1, and on cycle 7 day 1. The samples were taken from a phase I, first-in-human, multicenter, open-label dose-escalation trial of ivuxolimab. Adults with locally advanced or metastatic melanoma, renal cell carcinoma, hepatocellular carcinoma or head and neck squamous cell carcinoma were enrolled in the trial. CD4+ and CD8+ T cells were sorted separately from peripheral blood before TCR sequencing.

With regard to this clone: This receptor's antigen is unknown. The input lacks base qualities; no much larger clone sits a single base away.

For sequencing of the TCRbeta CDR3 region, genomic DNA was extracted from the sorted cells. The immunoSEQ Assay was used to sequence the TCRbeta CDR3 regions. TCRdb stores this immuneACCESS table with in-frame sequences only. Part of the clones is absent; in the studies checked, under half of the shortfall reflects unresolved V genes, and no reason is known for the rest. In this sample the table shows 80,000 to 95,000 clones, about 89% of which occur a single time. Jointly, the top ten make up more than 8.5% of the sample. Beyond this particular receptor, the publication reports: The antigen specificity of the peripheral T cells that underwent clonal expansion was not determined. On average, CD8+ T cells showed more expanded clones than CD4+ T cells after ivuxolimab. Low levels of normalized T-cell clonal expansion were also seen in some patients who did not respond. At doses of 0.1 to 3.0 mg/kg, clonal expansion of both CD4+ and CD8+ blood T cells was observed from baseline to week 6. Partial responders in the 0.1-3.0 mg/kg groups had among the lowest normalized peripheral clonal expansion, especially among CD8+ T cells.

This sequence was found in an adult with an advanced solid tumor such as melanoma, head and neck, liver or kidney cancer. This sample comprised CD4+ or CD8+ T cells sorted from blood, obtained in a trial of the OX40 agonist ivuxolimab. The rearranged chain carries TRBV5-5 and TRBJ1-2; no D gene is confidently identified. The CDR3 loop reads CASSLGHNYGYTF. The DNA sequence reads TGTGCCAGCAGCTTGGGACATAACTATGGCTACACCTTC.